The 6 T cell receptor beta chains below were found in one sample sequenced in a study of T cells after yellow fever vaccination (dated by TCRdb to between 2017 and 2020). Libraries were built with 5' RACE. Instrument on record: Illumina NovaSeq 6000. Using fastp at Q25 and MiXCR, TCRdb reprocessed the public reads and kept productive beta chains. Identical CDR3 protein sequences are pooled into one entry, listed with their most common genes and DNA. In all, the sample holds some 340,000 distinct CDR3 sequences, and around 11% of those were seen once. The ten biggest clones cover about 3.3% of the sample. The sample's treatment or condition, from its label and the paper: live attenuated yellow fever vaccine strain. Specimen: CD4+ T cells sorted from PBMCs, collected 45 days after the yellow fever booster vaccination. These receptors were taken from a man younger than 35 who received the YFV17D yellow fever vaccine.

This chain joins TRBV7-2 and TRBJ1-4, with D maybe TRBD1 (5 bases). Per germline, CDR1 SGHTA and CDR2 FQGNSA. The CDR3 is 14 amino acids. Trimming stripped 2 bases from V and 6 bases from J, with 10 bases between. The CDR3 DNA is TGTGCCAGCAGCTTATCGGGGGAACATGAAAAACTGTTTTTT. Translated, it gives CASSLSGEHEKLFF.

The chain carries TRBV18 and TRBJ2-5, with 10 bases matching TRBD2. V gave up 1 base and J gave up 4 bases; unmatched junction bases: 9. Germline values: CDR1 KGHSH, CDR2 LQKENI. CDR3 length: 17 amino acids. CDR3 coding DNA: TGTGCCAGCTCACCACGATCTAGCGGGGGAGGAGGAGAGACCCAGTACTTC. The encoded protein is CASSPRSSGGGGETQYF.

This chain links TRBV14 with TRBJ2-3; 10 nucleotides line up with TRBD2. Germline CDR1 SGHDN, CDR2 FVKESK. The CDR3 is 17 amino acids. Trimming took 2 bases from V and 1 from J; bases not matched to a gene: 6. The chain's CDR3 is CASSQSTGTSGTDTQYF. In nucleotides, the CDR3 is TGTGCCAGCAGCCAATCCACCGGGACTAGCGGCACAGATACGCAGTATTTT.

This clonotype has just a few counts. This chain joins TRBV28 and TRBJ1-5; possible D gene TRBD1, 5 bases. The CDR3 sequence is 13 residues long. Germline lookup yields CDR1 MDHEN and CDR2 SYDVKM. V lost 3 bases and J lost 6, with 9 bases in between. The CDR3 nucleotides are TGTGCCAGCAGTTTCAGGGAGGTTCAGCCCCAGCATTTT. It codes for CASSFREVQPQHF.

The genes are TRBV11-2 and TRBJ1-1, with D unclear. CDR1 is SGHAT and CDR2 is FQNNGV in the germline V gene. Trimming removed 5 bases from V and 0 bases from J, with 16 bases in between. This CDR3 has 16 amino acids. The CDR3 DNA follows: TGTGCCAGCAGCGTTCGGAAAGGTCAGATGAACACTGAAGCTTTCTTT. Protein: CASSVRKGQMNTEAFF.

This clonotype turned up a few times. The chain employs TRBV25-1 and TRBJ1-1; the D gene is possibly TRBD1 (6 bases). Deletions cut 6 bases from V and 10 bases from J, with 15 bases between. CDR1 and CDR2 (germline): MGHDK, SYGVNS. The CDR3 runs to 12 residues. CDR3 protein: CASRQGFGGAFF. In nucleotides, the CDR3 is TGTGCCAGCAGACAGGGTTTTGGGGGAGCTTTCTTT.